Each of the 21 T cell receptor beta chains below was sequenced from the same sample in a study of OX40 agonist ivuxolimab in advanced cancers. Libraries were prepared by immunoSEQ multiplex PCR; TCRdb keeps only in-frame clonotypes and omits some of them. The sample gives 50,000 to 65,000 clones, approximately 88% of which show up once; just over 0.75% is in the top ten. Sequenced here: CD4+ or CD8+ T cells sorted from blood, sampled in a trial of the OX40 agonist ivuxolimab. The receptors stem from an adult with an advanced solid tumor such as melanoma, head and neck, liver or kidney cancer.

This clone was counted once. The chain couples TRBV27 to TRBJ2-7, with 7 nucleotides matching TRBD2. This CDR3 comprises 15 residues. J lost 0 bases, V lost 3 bases, and 5 bases had no gene match. CDR1 is MNHEY and CDR2 is SMNVEV in the germline V gene (reference sequence). In nucleotides, the CDR3 is TGTGCCAGCAGTTTCTCGGGAGGTGGCTCCTACGAGCAGTACTTC. It specifies CASSFSGGGSYEQYF.

The chain joins TRBV28 to TRBJ2-1, with D hard to call. In germline, CDR1 is MDHEN, CDR2 SYDVKM. V lost 8 bases, J lost 9 bases, and 20 bases lay in between. The CDR3 consists of 14 residues. DNA for the CDR3: TGTGCCAGCGGGAAACCGGAGTCAACAGTTGAGCAGTTCTTC. Its translation is CASGKPESTVEQFF. Together with reference TRBV28 and TRBJ2-1, the CDR3 gives the full variable domain: DVKVTQSSRYLVKRTGEKVFLECVQDMDHENMFWYRQDPGLGLRLIYFSYDVKMKEKGDIPEGYSVSREKKERFSLILESASTNQTSMYLCASGKPESTVEQFFGPGTRLTVL.

This chain uses TRBV28 with TRBJ1-2, with unresolved D. Trimming cost V 1 base and J 11 bases, with 17 bases left between them. This CDR3 region has 14 residues. From germline, CDR1 is MDHEN and CDR2 SYDVKM. The CDR3 region is CASSLYPVAARYTF. As DNA, the CDR3 is TGTGCCAGCAGTTTATACCCCGTGGCAGCAAGGTACACCTTC.

For this clone: The junction and the germline gene differ at one end; a read error may be behind it. Here the CDR3 reads CASSLVLPKQGAWDTIYF. CDR3 coding DNA: TGTGCTAGCAGCTTAGTCCTCCCGAAACAGGGGGCTTGGGACACCATATATTTT. The chain carries TRBV7-7 and TRBJ1-3; 9 nucleotides line up with TRBD1. Germline V CDR1 and CDR2: SSHAT, FNYEAQ (reference sequence). The CDR3 extends over 18 amino acids.

The gene calls are TRBV7-9 and TRBJ1-3; 7 positions match TRBD1. This CDR3 has 13 residues. V dropped 11 bases and J dropped 0; count of bases not matched to a gene: 4. Germline assignment: CDR1 SEHNR and CDR2 FQNEAQ (reference sequence). As DNA, the CDR3 is TGTGCCGGACAGGCTAACTCTGGAAACACCATATATTTT. This gives the protein CAGQANSGNTIYF.

The V and J genes are TRBV30 and TRBJ1-6, with 8 bases identical to TRBD1. Germline CDR1 is GTSNPN and CDR2 is SVGIG (reference sequence). The CDR3 length is 14 residues. V gave up 4 bases and J gave up 9 bases; unmatched junction bases: 8. CDR3 region: CAWTRQGFSSPLHF. The CDR3 DNA reads TGTGCCTGGACCCGACAGGGGTTTTCTTCACCCCTCCACTTT.

The chain links TRBV28 to TRBJ2-3; D call uncertain. In germline, CDR1 is MDHEN, CDR2 SYDVKM. This CDR3 is built from 16 residues. V lost 3 bases, J lost 0 bases, and 13 bases lay in between. CDR3 loop: CASSFAGRMSTDTQYF. Written as DNA, the CDR3 is TGTGCCAGCAGTTTTGCTGGACGGATGAGCACAGATACGCAGTATTTT. Full variable domain (remainder filled in from reference TRBV28 and TRBJ2-3): DVKVTQSSRYLVKRTGEKVFLECVQDMDHENMFWYRQDPGLGLRLIYFSYDVKMKEKGDIPEGYSVSREKKERFSLILESASTNQTSMYLCASSFAGRMSTDTQYFGPGTRLTVL.

This chain connects TRBV6-5 to TRBJ2-5, with 7 bases aligning to TRBD1. CDR1 is MNHEY, CDR2 SVGAGI, per germline. This CDR3 comprises 14 residues. Germline trimming cut 3 bases from V and 4 bases from J; bases unmatched to any gene: 5. The CDR3 DNA follows: TGTGCCAGCAGTTATGGACAGGCTCGAGAGACCCAGTACTTC. It encodes CASSYGQARETQYF.

J is TRBJ1-5 and V is TRBV10-2, with TRBD1 matching 7 bases. In germline, CDR1 is WSHSY, CDR2 SAAADI. V shed 6 bases, J shed 1 base, and the junction held 3 bases outside the gene matches. CDR3 size: 14 residues. The CDR3 region is CASREQGSNQPQHF. For the CDR3, the DNA is TGCGCCAGCAGAGAACAGGGGAGCAATCAGCCCCAGCATTTT.

This sequence joins TRBV28 and TRBJ2-7; TRBD1 aligns across 7 bases. J lost 3 bases, V lost 8 bases, and 7 bases had no gene match. This CDR3 comprises 13 residues. The germline V gene has CDR1 MDHEN and CDR2 SYDVKM. For the CDR3, the DNA is TGTGCCAGCTACAGGGACAGTTTCTACGAGCAGTACTTC. It yields the protein CASYRDSFYEQYF. Combining the CDR3 with reference TRBV28 and TRBJ2-7 gives the whole variable domain DVKVTQSSRYLVKRTGEKVFLECVQDMDHENMFWYRQDPGLGLRLIYFSYDVKMKEKGDIPEGYSVSREKKERFSLILESASTNQTSMYLCASYRDSFYEQYFGPGTRLTVT.

This chain connects TRBV19 to TRBJ2-1; 10 bases are a match to TRBD2. CDR3 length: 17 amino acids. Per the germline V gene, CDR1 is LNHDA and CDR2 is SQIVND (reference sequence). The J segment lost 9 bases and the V segment lost 1 base, leaving 12 bases of the junction unmatched. The CDR3 protein is CASSIGWWASGGSEQFF. CDR3 in DNA: TGTGCCAGTAGTATAGGGTGGTGGGCTAGCGGGGGTAGTGAGCAGTTCTTC. The full variable domain, rest sourced from reference TRBV19 and TRBJ2-1, is DGGITQSPKYLFRKEGQNVTLSCEQNLNHDAMYWYRQDPGQGLRLIYYSQIVNDFQKGDIAEGYSVSREKKESFPLTVTSAQKNPTAFYLCASSIGWWASGGSEQFFGPGTRLTVL.

J is TRBJ1-3 and V is TRBV6-5; 7 nucleotides agree with TRBD1. This CDR3 has 16 amino acids. Trimming removed 4 bases from V and 1 base from J; junction bases left unmatched: 7. Germline assignment: CDR1 MNHEY and CDR2 SVGAGI. The CDR3 sequence is CASSSTGTASGNTIYF. Here the CDR3 DNA reads TGTGCCAGCAGTTCTACCGGGACAGCATCTGGAAACACCATATATTTT.

The chain combines TRBV5-1 with TRBJ1-4; 9 bases match TRBD1. Germline trimming cut 4 bases from V and 5 bases from J; bases unmatched to any gene: 6. CDR1 is SGHRS and CDR2 is YFSETQ in the germline V gene. CDR3 length equals 15 residues. CDR3 nucleotide sequence: TGCGCCAGCAGCCGTACAGGGGGCCTAAATGAAAAACTGTTTTTT. Protein product: CASSRTGGLNEKLFF.

This clone was recorded once. The chain couples TRBV4-1 to TRBJ2-3, with a possible D match to TRBD1 (6 bases). Per germline, CDR1 MGHRA and CDR2 YSYEKL. The V gene lost 0 bases and the J gene lost 3 bases, with 10 bases spanning the gap. CDR3 length: 15 amino acids. The CDR3 here is CASSQEGAGTDTQYF. CDR3 nucleotide sequence: TGCGCCAGCAGCCAAGAGGGGGCGGGTACAGATACGCAGTATTTT.

J is TRBJ2-1 and V is TRBV5-1; 9 bases line up with TRBD2. This CDR3 has 15 amino acids. Trimming at V came to 1 base and at J to 1 base, leaving 0 bases not matched to a gene. Germline-derived CDR1 and CDR2 are SGHRS and YFSETQ. CDR3 protein: CASSLTSGSYNEQFF. CDR3 coding DNA: TGCGCCAGCAGCTTGACTAGCGGGTCCTACAATGAGCAGTTCTTC.

The gene calls are TRBV5-6 and TRBJ2-7; 7 bases match TRBD1. The CDR3 is made up of 13 amino acids. CDR1 SGHDT and CDR2 YYEEEE come from the germline V gene. The V segment lost 4 bases and the J segment 6 bases; nucleotides outside the gene matches: 7. This CDR3 reads CASSITGAGEQYF. The CDR3 DNA is TGTGCCAGCAGCATTACAGGGGCTGGCGAGCAGTACTTC.

This chain links TRBV7-9 with TRBJ1-4; no firm D call. There are 13 residues in the CDR3. Germline V CDR1 and CDR2: SEHNR, FQNEAQ (reference sequence). V gave up 5 bases and J gave up 1 base, with 5 bases separating them. CDR3 sequence reads: CASSRETNEKLFF. In DNA, the CDR3 is TGTGCCAGCAGCAGGGAAACTAATGAAAAACTGTTTTTT.

The chain recombines TRBV28 with TRBJ2-1, with 12 bases that match TRBD1. CDR3 length equals 17 residues. Germline V gives CDR1 MDHEN, CDR2 SYDVKM. V was clipped by 4 bases and J by 8 bases; unmatched bases: 12. The CDR3 nucleotides are TGTGCCAGCAGTTGGGGTATAGGGACAGGGGGCAGGGATGAGCAGTTCTTC. Amino acids: CASSWGIGTGGRDEQFF.

This chain connects TRBV7-9 to TRBJ2-5, with D tentatively TRBD1 (5 bases). The CDR3 totals 13 residues. Germline lookup yields CDR1 SEHNR and CDR2 FQNEAQ (reference sequence). Deletions cut 4 bases from V and 3 bases from J, with 9 bases between. CDR3 in amino acids: CASSSRVKETQYF. The CDR3 DNA is TGTGCCAGCAGCTCCAGGGTGAAAGAGACCCAGTACTTC.

This clone was recorded a few times. This rearrangement joins TRBV18 to TRBJ1-2; D gene uncertain. From germline, CDR1 is KGHSH and CDR2 LQKENI. This CDR3 spans 15 amino acids. Trimming shortened V by 6 bases and J by 4 bases, and 18 bases separated the two germline ends. CDR3 protein: CASSRREAPFYGYTF. Here the CDR3 DNA reads TGTGCCAGCTCCCGAAGGGAGGCTCCCTTCTATGGCTACACCTTC.

This clone was counted once. The gene calls are TRBV5-1 and TRBJ2-7; weak D call: TRBD2 (5 bases). Looked up from germline, CDR1 is SGHRS and CDR2 is YFSETQ. The V end lost 4 bases, the J end lost 6 bases, and 20 bases lay between the germline ends. The length of the CDR3 is 15 residues. CDR3 sequence reads: CASSQEPGLASEQYF. DNA for the CDR3: TGCGCCAGCAGCCAAGAACCGGGATTGGCGTCCGAGCAGTACTTC.